The present entry profiles one TCR beta chain with its context. What it binds is unknown. This specimen comes from a study of vaccination effects on CD4 cells after COVID-19. Background on the study: Post-vaccine draws lagged the second dose by a median of 72 days.

Viral peptide pool expansion of antigen-specific CD4+ T cells preceded sequencing in the ViraFEST assay. A roughly 10-day culture period preceded the isolation of CD4+ T cells. Participants each got two BNT162b2 or mRNA-1273 vaccine doses. Cultures got half-medium changes with IL-2 on days 3 and 7. Whole-study results and caveats: Late after vaccination, infection- and vaccine-induced clones showed marked clonal contraction. The study enrolled few convalescent patients and sampled no early post-infection timepoints.

The CDR3 contains 15 residues. The V gene lost 2 bases and the J gene lost 5 bases, with 13 bases spanning the gap. The germline gives CDR1 SGHTA, CDR2 FQGTGA. Sequencing used immunoSEQ multiplex PCR; TCRdb keeps in-frame clones, though not all of them. The sample carries over 25,000 clones, over 75% recorded once. This sequence was found in a human donor who received a COVID-19 vaccine. Some clones in this sample may be carry-over from other donors' samples. The source was CD4+ T cells from PBMCs cultured with SARS-CoV-2 spike peptides, collected after COVID-19 vaccination. The rearrangement links TRBV7-3 to TRBJ2-1; tentatively, D is TRBD1 or TRBD2 (5 bases each). Written as DNA, the CDR3 is TGTGCCAGCAGCTTAGCTAGCTTGGACAACAATGAGCAGTTCTTC. This gives the protein CASSLASLDNNEQFF.